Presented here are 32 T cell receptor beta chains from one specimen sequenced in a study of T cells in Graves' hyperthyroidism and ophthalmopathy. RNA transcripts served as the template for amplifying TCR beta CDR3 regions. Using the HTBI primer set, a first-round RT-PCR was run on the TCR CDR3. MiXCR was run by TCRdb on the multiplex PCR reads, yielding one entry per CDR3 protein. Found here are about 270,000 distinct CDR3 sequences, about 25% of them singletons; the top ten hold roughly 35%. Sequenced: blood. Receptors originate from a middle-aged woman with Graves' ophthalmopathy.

The CDR3 DNA sequence: TGTGCCACCAGCAGGACAGGGTATCAAGAGACCCAGTACTTC. Translated: CATSRTGYQETQYF. The chain recombines TRBV15 with TRBJ2-5; 7 bases match TRBD1. The CDR3 extends over 14 amino acids. CDR1 is LNHNV and CDR2 is YYDKDF in the germline V gene (reference sequence). Trimming took 3 bases from V and 2 from J; bases not matched to a gene: 3.

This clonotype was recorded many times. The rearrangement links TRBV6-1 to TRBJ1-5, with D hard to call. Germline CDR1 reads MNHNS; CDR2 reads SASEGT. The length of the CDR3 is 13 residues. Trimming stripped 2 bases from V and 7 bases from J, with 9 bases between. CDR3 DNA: TGTGCCAGCAGTGAAATTACCTCCCAGCCCCAGCATTTT. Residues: CASSEITSQPQHF.

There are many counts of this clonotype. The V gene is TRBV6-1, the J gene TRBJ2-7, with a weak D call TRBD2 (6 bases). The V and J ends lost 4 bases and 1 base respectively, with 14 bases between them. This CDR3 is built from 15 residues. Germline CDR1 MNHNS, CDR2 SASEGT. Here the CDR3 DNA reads TGTGCCAGCAGTGGAGGGGTAGCGGCTTCCTACGAGCAGTACTTC. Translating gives CASSGGVAASYEQYF.

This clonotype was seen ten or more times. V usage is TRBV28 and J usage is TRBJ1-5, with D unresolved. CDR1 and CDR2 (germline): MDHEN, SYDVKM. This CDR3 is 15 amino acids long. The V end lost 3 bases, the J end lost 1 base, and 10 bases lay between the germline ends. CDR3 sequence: CASSFAAASNQPQHF. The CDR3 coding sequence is TGTGCCAGCAGTTTTGCCGCCGCGAGCAATCAGCCCCAGCATTTT. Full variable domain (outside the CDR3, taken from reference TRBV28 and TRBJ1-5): DVKVTQSSRYLVKRTGEKVFLECVQDMDHENMFWYRQDPGLGLRLIYFSYDVKMKEKGDIPEGYSVSREKKERFSLILESASTNQTSMYLCASSFAAASNQPQHFGDGTRLSIL.

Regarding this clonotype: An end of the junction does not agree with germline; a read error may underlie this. In DNA, the CDR3 is TGTGCCAGCATCTTAGAAAGGGAAAGCTACAACTTC. Its protein is CASILERESYNF. The chain recombines TRBV7-2 with TRBJ1-2; the D is unclear. CDR1 is SGHTA and CDR2 is FQGNSA in the germline V gene. The CDR3 covers 12 residues.

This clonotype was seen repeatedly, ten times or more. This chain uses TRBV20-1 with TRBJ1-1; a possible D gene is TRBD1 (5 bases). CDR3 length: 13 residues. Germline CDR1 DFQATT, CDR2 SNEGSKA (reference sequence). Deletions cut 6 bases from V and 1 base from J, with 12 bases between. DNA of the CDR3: TGCAGTGCCTTCTGGGGGAGGAACACTGAAGCTTTCTTT. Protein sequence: CSAFWGRNTEAFF.

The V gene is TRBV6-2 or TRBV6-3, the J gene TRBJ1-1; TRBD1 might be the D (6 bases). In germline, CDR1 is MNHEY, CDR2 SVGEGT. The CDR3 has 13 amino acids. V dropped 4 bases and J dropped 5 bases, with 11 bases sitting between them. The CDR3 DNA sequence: TGTGCCAGCAGTTTTGACAGGAAGACTGAAGCTTTCTTT. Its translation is CASSFDRKTEAFF.

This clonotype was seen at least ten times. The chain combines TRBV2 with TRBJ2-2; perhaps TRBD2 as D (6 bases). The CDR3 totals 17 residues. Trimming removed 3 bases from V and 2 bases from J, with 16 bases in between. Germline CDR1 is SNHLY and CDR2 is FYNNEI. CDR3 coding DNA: TGTGCCAGCAGTGAGGGGCGGGACCCGACAAACACCGGGGAGCTGTTTTTT. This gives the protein CASSEGRDPTNTGELFF.

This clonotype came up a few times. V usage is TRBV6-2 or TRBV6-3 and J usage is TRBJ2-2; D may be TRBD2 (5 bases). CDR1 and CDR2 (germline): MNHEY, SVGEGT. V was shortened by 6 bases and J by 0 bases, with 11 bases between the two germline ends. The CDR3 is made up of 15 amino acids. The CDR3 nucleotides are TGTGCCAGCAGATTAAGCGGAGCGAACACCGGGGAGCTGTTTTTT. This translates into CASRLSGANTGELFF.

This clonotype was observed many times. The CDR3 coding sequence is TGTGCCAGCAGCTTAGCCACAGGGGTGAACACTGAAGCTTTCTTT. Its translation is CASSLATGVNTEAFF. The rearrangement joins TRBV7-9 to TRBJ1-1, with 7 bases aligning to TRBD1. The CDR3 contains 15 residues. Germline V gene sequence: CDR1 SEHNR, CDR2 FQNEAQ (reference sequence). The junction had 1 base not matched to a gene; V was cut back by 0 bases and J by 0 bases.

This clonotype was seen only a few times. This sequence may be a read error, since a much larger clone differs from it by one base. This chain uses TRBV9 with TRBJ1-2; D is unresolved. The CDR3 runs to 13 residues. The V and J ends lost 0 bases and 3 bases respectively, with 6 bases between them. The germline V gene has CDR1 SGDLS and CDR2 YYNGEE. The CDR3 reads CASSVDADYGYTF. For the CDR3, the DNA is TGTGCCAGCAGCGTAGACGCAGACTATGGCTACACCTTC.

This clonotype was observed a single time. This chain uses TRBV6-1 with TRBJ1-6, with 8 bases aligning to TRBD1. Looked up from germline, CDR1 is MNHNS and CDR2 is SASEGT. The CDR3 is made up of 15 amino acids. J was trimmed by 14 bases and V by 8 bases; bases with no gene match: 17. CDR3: CASSPRGTGTPTLHF. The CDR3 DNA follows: TGTGCCAGCTCTCCCCGAGGGACAGGTACCCCAACCCTCCACTTT.

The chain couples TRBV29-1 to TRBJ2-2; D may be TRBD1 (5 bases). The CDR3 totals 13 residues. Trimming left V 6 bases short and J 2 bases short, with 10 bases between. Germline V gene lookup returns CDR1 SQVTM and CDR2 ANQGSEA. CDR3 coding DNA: TGCAGCGTCGACAGAACCAACACCGGGGAGCTGTTTTTT. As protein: CSVDRTNTGELFF.

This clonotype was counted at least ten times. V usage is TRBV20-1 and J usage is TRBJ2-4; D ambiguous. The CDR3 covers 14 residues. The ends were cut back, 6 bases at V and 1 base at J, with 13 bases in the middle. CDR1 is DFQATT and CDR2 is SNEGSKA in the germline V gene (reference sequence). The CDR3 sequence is CSAPLRVAKNIQYF. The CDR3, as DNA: TGCAGTGCGCCACTCCGGGTTGCCAAAAACATTCAGTACTTC.

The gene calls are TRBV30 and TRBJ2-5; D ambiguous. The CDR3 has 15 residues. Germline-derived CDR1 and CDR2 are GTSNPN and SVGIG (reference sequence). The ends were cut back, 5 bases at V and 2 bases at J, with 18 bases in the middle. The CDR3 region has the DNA TGTGCCTGGGGGTTTGGCCGGGTTTATCAAGAGACCCAGTACTTC. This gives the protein CAWGFGRVYQETQYF.

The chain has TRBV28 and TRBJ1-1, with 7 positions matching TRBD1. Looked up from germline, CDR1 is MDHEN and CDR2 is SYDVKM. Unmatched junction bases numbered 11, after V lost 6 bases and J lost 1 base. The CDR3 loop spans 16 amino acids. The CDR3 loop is CASSLWGTAANTEAFF. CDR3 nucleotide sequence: TGTGCCAGCAGCCTATGGGGGACAGCCGCGAACACTGAAGCTTTCTTT.

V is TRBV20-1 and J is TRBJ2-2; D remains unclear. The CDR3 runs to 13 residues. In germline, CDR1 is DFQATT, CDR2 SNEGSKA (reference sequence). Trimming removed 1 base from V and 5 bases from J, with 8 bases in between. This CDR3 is CSARVQFTGELFF. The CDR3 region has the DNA TGCAGTGCTAGAGTCCAGTTTACCGGGGAGCTGTTTTTT.

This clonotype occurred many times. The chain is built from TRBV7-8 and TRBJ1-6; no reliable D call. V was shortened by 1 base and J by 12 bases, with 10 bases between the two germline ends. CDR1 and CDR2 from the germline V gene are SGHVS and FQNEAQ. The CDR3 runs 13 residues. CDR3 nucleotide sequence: TGTGCCAGCAGCTTAGGTACCCAAAAACCCCTCCACTTT. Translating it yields CASSLGTQKPLHF.

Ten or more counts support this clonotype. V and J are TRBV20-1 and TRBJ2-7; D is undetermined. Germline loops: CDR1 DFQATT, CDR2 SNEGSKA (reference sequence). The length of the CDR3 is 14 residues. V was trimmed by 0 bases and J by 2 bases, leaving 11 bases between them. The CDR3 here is CSARDQHLTYEQYF. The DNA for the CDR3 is TGCAGTGCTAGAGATCAGCACCTCACCTACGAGCAGTACTTC.

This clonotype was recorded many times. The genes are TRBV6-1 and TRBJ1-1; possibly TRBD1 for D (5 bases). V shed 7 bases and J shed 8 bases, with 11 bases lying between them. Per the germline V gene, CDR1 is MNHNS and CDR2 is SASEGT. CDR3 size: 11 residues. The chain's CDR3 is CASISGTEAFF. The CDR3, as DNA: TGTGCCAGCATCTCCGGGACCGAAGCTTTCTTT.

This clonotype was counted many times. The DNA of the CDR3 is TGCGCCAGCAGCCCACGGACAGGCAGCATGAACACTGAAGCTTTCTTT. Protein: CASSPRTGSMNTEAFF. This chain uses TRBV5-1 with TRBJ1-1; TRBD1 agrees at 7 bases. After removal of 4 bases from V and 0 bases from J, the junction contained 9 bases not matched to a gene. Germline assignment: CDR1 SGHRS and CDR2 YFSETQ. The CDR3 runs 16 residues. Combining the CDR3 with reference TRBV5-1 and TRBJ1-1 gives the whole variable domain KAGVTQTPRYLIKTRGQQVTLSCSPISGHRSVSWYQQTPGQGLQFLFEYFSETQRNKGNFPGRFSGRQFSNSRSEMNVSTLELGDSALYLCASSPRTGSMNTEAFFGQGTRLTVV.

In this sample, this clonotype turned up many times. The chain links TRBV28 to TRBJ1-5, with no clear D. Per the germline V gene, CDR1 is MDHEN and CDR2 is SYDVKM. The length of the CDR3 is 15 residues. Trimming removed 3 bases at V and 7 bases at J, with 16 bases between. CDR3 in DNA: TGTGCCAGCAGTTTTCCGACGTTACCCTACCAGCCCCAGCATTTT. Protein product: CASSFPTLPYQPQHF.

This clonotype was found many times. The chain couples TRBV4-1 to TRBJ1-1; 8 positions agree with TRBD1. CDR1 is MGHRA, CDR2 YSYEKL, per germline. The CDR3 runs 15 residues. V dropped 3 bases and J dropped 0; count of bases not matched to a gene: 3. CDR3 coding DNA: TGCGCCAGCAGCCAGGGACAGGCCCTGAACACTGAAGCTTTCTTT. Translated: CASSQGQALNTEAFF.

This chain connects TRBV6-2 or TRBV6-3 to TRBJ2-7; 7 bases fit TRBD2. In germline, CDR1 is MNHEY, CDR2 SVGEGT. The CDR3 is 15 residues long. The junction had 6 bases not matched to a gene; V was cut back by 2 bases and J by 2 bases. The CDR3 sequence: CASSYAREFAYEQYF. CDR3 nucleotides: TGTGCCAGCAGTTACGCGCGGGAGTTCGCCTACGAGCAGTACTTC.

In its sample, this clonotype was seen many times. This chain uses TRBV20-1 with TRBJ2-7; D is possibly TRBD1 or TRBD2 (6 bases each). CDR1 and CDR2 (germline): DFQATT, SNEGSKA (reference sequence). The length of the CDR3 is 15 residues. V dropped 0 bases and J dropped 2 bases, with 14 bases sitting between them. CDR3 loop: CSARDGGQTPYEQYF. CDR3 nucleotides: TGCAGTGCTAGAGATGGGGGGCAGACCCCCTACGAGCAGTACTTC.

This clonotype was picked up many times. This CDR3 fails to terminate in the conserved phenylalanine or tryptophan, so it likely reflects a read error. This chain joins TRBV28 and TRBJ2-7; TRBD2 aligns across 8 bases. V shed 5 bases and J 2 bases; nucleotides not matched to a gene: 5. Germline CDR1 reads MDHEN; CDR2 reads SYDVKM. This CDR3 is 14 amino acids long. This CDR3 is CASSRSGIPYEQYL. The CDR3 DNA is TGTGCCAGCAGTCGTAGCGGGATCCCCTACGAGCAGTACCTC.

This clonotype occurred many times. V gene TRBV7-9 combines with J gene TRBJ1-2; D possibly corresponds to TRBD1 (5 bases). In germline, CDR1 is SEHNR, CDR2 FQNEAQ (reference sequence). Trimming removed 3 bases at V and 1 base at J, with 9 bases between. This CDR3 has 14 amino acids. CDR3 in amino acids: CASSLGQSNYGYTF. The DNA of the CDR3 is TGTGCCAGCAGCTTGGGGCAGAGTAACTATGGCTACACCTTC. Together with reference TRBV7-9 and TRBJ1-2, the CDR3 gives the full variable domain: DTGVSQNPRHKITKRGQNVTFRCDPISEHNRLYWYRQTLGQGPEFLTYFQNEAQLEKSRLLSDRFSAERPKGSFSTLEIQRTEQGDSAMYLCASSLGQSNYGYTFGSGTRLTVV.

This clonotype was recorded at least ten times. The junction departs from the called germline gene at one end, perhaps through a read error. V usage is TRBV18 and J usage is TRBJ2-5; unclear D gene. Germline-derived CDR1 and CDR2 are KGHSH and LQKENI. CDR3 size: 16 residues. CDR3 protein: CTSSPSRAKNAETQYF. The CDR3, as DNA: TGTACCAGCTCACCCTCTCGAGCCAAAAACGCAGAGACCCAGTACTTC.

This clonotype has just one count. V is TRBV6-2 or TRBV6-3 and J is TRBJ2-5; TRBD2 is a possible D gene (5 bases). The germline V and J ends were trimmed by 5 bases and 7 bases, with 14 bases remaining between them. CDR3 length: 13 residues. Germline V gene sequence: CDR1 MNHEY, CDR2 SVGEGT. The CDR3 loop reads CASSESEVVTQYF. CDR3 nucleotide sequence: TGTGCCAGCAGTGAGTCGGAGGTCGTGACCCAGTACTTC.

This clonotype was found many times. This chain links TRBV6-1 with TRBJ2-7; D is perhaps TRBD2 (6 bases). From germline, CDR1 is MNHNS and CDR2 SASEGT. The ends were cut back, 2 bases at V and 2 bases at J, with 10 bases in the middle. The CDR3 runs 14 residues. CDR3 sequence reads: CASSETWGAYEQYF. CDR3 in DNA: TGTGCCAGCAGTGAAACGTGGGGGGCCTACGAGCAGTACTTC.

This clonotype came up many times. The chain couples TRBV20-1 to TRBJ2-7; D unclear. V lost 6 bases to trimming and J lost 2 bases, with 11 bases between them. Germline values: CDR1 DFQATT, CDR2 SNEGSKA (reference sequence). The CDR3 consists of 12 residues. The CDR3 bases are TGCAGTGCCCCAGACCGGACCTACGAGCAGTACTTC. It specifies CSAPDRTYEQYF.

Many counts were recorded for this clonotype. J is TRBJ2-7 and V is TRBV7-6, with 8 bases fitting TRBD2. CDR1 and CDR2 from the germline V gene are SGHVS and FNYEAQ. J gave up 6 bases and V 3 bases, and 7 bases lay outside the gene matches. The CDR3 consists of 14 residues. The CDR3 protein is CASSFGLARGEQYF. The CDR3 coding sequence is TGTGCCAGCAGCTTCGGACTAGCAAGGGGCGAGCAGTACTTC. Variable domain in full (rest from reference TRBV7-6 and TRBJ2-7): GAGVSQSPRYKVTKRGQDVALRCDPISGHVSLYWYRQALGQGPEFLTYFNYEAQQDKSGLPNDRFSAERPEGSISTLTIQRTEQRDSAMYRCASSFGLARGEQYFGPGTRLTVT.